One T cell receptor (beta chain) is described in this entry. Its cognate antigen is unknown. This sample was taken from a study of Ad26.COV2.S vaccination and SARS-CoV-2 variants. The overall study: Administration of Ad26.COV2.S was intramuscular, either once or twice 56 days apart.

The CDR3 contains 17 residues. The V gene lost 2 bases and the J gene lost 3 bases, with 16 bases spanning the gap. CDR1 and CDR2 from the germline V gene are MDHEN and SYDVKM. Sample treatment: some 20 received Ad26.COV2.S at low or high dose, single or two shots; 5 received placebo; per-sample allocation not given. After the first vaccine or placebo injection, samples were drawn on day 63. The method was immunoSEQ multiplex PCR; TCRdb's version includes in-frame clones alone and lacks a portion of them. The top ten hold around 10% of the sample, which has about 350,000 clones, 80% to 90% seen once. Broader study findings: Vaccine recipients and placebo recipients showed similar non-spike TCR breadth. Overall T cell responses may have been underestimated by the analyses of TCR breadth and depth.

Source: peripheral blood, taken in a trial of Ad26.COV2.S vaccine versus placebo. The clonotype was recovered from a person between 18 and 60 years old who received the Ad26.COV2.S COVID-19 vaccine or a placebo. The V gene is TRBV28, the J gene TRBJ1-4; D is unresolved. The CDR3 protein is CASSLRAPVRPNEKLFF. The CDR3 coding sequence is TGTGCCAGCAGTTTAAGGGCCCCGGTCAGGCCTAATGAAAAACTGTTTTTT.